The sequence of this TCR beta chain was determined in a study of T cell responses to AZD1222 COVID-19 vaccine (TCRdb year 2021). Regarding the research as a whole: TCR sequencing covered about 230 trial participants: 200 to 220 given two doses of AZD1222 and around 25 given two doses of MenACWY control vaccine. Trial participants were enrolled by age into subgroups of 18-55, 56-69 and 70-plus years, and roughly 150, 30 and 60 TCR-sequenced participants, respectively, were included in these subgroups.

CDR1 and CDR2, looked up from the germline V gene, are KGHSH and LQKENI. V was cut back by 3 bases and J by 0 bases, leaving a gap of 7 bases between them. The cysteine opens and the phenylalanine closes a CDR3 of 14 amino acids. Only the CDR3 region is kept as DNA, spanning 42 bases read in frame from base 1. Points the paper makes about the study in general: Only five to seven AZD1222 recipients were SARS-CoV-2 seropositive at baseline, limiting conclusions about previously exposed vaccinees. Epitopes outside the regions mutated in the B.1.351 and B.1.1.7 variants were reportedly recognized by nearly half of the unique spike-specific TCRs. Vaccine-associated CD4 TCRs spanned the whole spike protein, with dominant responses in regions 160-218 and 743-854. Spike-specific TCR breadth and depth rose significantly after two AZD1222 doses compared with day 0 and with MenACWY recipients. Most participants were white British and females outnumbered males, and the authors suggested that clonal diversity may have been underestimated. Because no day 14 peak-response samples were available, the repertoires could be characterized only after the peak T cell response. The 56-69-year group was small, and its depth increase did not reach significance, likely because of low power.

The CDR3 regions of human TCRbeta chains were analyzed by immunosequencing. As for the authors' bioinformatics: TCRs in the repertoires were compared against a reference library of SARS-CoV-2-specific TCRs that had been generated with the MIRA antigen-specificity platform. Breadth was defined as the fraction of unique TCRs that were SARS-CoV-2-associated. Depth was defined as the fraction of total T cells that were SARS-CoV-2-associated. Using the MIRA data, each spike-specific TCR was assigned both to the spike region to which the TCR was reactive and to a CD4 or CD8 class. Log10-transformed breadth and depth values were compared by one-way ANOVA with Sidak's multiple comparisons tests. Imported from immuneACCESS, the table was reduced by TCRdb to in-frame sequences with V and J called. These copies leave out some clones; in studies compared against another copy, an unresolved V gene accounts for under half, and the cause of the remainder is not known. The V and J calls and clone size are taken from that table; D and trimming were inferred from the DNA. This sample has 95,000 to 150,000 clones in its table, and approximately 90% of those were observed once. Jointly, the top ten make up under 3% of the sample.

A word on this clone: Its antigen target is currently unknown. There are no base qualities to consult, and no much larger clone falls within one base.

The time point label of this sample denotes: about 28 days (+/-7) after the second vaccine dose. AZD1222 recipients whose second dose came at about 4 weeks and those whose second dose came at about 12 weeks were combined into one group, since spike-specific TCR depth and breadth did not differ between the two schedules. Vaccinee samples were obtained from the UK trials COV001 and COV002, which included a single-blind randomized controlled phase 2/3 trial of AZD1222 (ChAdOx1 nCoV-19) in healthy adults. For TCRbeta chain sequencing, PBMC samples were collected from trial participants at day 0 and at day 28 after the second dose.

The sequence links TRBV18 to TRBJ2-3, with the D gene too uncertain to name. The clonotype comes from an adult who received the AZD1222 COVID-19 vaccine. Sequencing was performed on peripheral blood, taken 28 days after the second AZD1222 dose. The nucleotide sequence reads TGTGCCAGCTCACCGGTCATTAGCACAGATACGCAGTATTTT. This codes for CASSPVISTDTQYF. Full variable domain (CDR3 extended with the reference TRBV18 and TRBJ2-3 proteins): NAGVMQNPRHLVRRRGQEARLRCSPMKGHSHVYWYRQLPEEGLKFMVYLQKENIIDESGMPKERFSAEFPKEGPSILRIQQVVRGDSAAYFCASSPVISTDTQYFGPGTRLTVL.